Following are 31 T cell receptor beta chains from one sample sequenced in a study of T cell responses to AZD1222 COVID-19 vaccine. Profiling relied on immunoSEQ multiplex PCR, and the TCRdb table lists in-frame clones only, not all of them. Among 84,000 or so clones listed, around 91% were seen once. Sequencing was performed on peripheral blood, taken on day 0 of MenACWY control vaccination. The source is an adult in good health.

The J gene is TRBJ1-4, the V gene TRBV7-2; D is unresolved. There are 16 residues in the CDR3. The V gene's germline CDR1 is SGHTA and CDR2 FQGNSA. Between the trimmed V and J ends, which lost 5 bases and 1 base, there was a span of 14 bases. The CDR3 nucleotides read TGTGCCAGCAGCGTCAGCGGAGGGAGAACTAATGAAAAACTGTTTTTT. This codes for CASSVSGGRTNEKLFF.

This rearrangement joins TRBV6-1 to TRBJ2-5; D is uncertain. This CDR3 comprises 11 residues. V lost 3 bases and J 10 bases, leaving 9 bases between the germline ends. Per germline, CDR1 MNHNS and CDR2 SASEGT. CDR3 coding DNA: TGTGCCAGCAGTGAGGGTCGGATCCAGTACTTC. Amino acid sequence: CASSEGRIQYF.

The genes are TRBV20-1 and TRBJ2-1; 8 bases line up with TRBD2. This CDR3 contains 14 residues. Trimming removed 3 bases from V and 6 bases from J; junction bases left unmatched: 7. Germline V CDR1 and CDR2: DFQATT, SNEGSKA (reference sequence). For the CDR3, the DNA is TGCAGTGCTAGTTCGGTAGCGGGACGCAATGAGCAGTTCTTC. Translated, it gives CSASSVAGRNEQFF.

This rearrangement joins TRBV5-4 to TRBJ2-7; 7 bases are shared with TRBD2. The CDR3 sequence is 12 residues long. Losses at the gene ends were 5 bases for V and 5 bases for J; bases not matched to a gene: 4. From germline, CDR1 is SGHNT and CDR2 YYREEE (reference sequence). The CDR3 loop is CASSSRGDEQYF. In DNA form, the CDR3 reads TGTGCCAGCAGTTCCCGGGGGGACGAGCAGTACTTC.

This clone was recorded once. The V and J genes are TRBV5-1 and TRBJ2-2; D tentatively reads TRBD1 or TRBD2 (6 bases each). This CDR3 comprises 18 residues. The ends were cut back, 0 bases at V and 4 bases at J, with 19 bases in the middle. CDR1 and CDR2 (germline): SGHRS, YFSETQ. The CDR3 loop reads CASSLVPGGSLSTGELFF. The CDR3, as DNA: TGCGCCAGCAGCTTGGTACCCGGGGGCAGTTTATCCACCGGGGAGCTGTTTTTT.

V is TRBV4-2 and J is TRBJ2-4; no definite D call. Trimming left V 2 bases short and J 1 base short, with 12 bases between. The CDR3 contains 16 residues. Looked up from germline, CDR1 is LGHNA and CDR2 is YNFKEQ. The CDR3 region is CASSQMGGLAKNIQYF. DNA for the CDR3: TGTGCCAGCAGCCAAATGGGCGGTTTGGCCAAAAACATTCAGTACTTC.

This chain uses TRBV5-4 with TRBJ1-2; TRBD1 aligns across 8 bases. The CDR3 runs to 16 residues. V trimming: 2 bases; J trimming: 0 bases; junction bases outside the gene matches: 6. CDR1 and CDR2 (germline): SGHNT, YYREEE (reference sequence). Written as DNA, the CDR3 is TGTGCCAGCAGCTTCGGCGGACAGGGTCCTAACTATGGCTACACCTTC. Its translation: CASSFGGQGPNYGYTF.

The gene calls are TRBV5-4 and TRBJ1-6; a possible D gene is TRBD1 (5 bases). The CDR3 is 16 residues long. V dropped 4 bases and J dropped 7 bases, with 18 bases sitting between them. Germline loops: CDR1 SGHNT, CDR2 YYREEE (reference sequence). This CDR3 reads CASSGTDGEWNSPLHF. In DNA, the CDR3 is TGTGCCAGCAGCGGGACGGACGGAGAGTGGAATTCACCCCTCCACTTT. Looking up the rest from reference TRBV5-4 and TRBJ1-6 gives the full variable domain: ETGVTQSPTHLIKTRGQQVTLRCSSQSGHNTVSWYQQALGQGPQFIFQYYREEENGRGNFPPRFSGLQFPNYSSELNVNALELDDSALYLCASSGTDGEWNSPLHFGNGTRLTVT.

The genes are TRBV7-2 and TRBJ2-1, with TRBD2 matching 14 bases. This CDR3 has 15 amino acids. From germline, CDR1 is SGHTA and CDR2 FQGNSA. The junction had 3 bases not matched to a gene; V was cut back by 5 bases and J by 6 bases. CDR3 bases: TGTGCCAGCAGCCGGACTAGCGGGGGGACCAATGAGCAGTTCTTC. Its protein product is CASSRTSGGTNEQFF.

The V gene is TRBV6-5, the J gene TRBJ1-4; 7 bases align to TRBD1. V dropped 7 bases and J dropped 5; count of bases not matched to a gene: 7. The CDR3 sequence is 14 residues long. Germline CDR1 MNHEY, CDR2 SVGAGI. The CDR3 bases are TGTGCCAGCAATCAGGGGGGGCGAAATGAAAAACTGTTTTTT. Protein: CASNQGGRNEKLFF.

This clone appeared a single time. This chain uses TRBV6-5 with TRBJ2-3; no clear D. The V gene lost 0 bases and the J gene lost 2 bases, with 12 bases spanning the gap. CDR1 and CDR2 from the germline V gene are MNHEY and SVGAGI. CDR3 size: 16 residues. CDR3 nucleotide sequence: TGTGCCAGCAGTTACTCGACCGGGCCCCTCACAGATACGCAGTATTTT. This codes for CASSYSTGPLTDTQYF.

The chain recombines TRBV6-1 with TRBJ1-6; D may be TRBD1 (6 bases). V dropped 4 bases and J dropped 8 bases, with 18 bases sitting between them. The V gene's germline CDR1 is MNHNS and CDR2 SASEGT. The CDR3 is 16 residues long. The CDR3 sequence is CASSAPPRGFDSPLHF. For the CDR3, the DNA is TGTGCCAGCAGTGCCCCTCCCAGGGGTTTTGATTCACCCCTCCACTTT.

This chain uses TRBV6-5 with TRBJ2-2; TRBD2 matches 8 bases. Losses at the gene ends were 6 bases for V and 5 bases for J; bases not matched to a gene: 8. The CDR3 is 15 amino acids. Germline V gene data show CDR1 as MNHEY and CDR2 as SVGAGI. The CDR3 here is CASRPGGGETGELFF. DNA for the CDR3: TGTGCCAGCAGGCCGGGAGGGGGTGAAACCGGGGAGCTGTTTTTT.

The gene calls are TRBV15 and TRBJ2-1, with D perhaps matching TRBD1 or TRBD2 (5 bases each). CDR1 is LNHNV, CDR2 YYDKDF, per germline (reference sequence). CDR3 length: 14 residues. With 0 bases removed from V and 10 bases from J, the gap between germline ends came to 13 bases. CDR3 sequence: CATSRDDIRDEQFF. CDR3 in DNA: TGTGCCACCAGCAGAGATGATATAAGGGACGAGCAGTTCTTC.

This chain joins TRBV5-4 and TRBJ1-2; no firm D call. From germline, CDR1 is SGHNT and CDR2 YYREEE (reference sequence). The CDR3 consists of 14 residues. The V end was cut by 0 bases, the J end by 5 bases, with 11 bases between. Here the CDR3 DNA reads TGTGCCAGCAGCTTGGAGCTACGGGCGTATGGCTACACCTTC. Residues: CASSLELRAYGYTF.

The DNA for the CDR3 is TGTGCCAGCAGTGGCGGGGGACTAGCGGGAGGGTCCCCCTTGGGTGAGCAGTACTTC. Translated: CASSGGGLAGGSPLGEQYF. The chain couples TRBV28 to TRBJ2-7; the match to TRBD2 covers 16 bases. V shed 5 bases, J shed 7 bases, and the junction held 17 bases outside the gene matches. CDR1 MDHEN and CDR2 SYDVKM come from the germline V gene. The CDR3 has 19 amino acids.

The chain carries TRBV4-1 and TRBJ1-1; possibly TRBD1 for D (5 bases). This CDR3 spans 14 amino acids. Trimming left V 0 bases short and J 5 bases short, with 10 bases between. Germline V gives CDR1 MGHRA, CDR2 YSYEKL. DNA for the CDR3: TGCGCCAGCAGCCAAGAAAGAAAGGGGACTGAAGCTTTCTTT. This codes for CASSQERKGTEAFF.

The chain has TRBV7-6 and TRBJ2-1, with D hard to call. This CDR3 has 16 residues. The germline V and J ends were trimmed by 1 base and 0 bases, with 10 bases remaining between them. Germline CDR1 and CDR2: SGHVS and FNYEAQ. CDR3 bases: TGTGCCAGCAGCTTAGGGGCTACGAGCTCCTACAATGAGCAGTTCTTC. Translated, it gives CASSLGATSSYNEQFF.

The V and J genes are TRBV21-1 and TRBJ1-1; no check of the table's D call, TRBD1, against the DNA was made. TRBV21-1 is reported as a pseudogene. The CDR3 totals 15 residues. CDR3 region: CASLQNRELYTEAFF. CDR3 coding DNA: TGTGCCAGCCTTCAGAACAGGGAATTGTACACTGAAGCTTTCTTT.

CDR3 residues: CASSSRTGSYEQYF. In DNA form, the CDR3 reads TGTGCCAGCAGTTCGCGGACAGGATCCTACGAGCAGTACTTC. V usage is TRBV27 and J usage is TRBJ2-7; 7 bases line up with TRBD1. The CDR3 extends over 14 amino acids. Germline CDR1 MNHEY, CDR2 SMNVEV (reference sequence). The trim removed 4 bases at V and 1 base at J, leaving 4 bases unmatched.

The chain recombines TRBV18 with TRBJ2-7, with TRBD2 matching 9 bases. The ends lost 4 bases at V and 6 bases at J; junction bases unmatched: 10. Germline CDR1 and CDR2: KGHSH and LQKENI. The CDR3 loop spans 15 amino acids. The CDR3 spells CASSLGGQLAGEQYF. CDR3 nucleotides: TGTGCCAGCTCACTTGGGGGGCAACTAGCGGGCGAGCAGTACTTC.

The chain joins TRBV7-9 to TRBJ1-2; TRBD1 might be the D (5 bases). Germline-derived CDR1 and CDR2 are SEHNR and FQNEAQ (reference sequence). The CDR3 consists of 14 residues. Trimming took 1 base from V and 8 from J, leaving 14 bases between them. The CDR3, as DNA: TGTGCCAGCAGCTTAGAACGGCAGGGCGTCGGCTACACCTTC. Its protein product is CASSLERQGVGYTF.

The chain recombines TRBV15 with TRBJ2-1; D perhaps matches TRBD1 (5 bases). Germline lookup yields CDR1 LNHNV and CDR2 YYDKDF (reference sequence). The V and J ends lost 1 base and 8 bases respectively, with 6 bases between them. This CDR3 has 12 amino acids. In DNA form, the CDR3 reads TGTGCCACCAGCAGAGGGACACATGAGCAGTTCTTC. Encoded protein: CATSRGTHEQFF.

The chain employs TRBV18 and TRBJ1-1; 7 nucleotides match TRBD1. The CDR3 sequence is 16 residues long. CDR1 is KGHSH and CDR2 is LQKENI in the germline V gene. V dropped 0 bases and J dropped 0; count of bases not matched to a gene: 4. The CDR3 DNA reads TGTGCCAGCTCACCACCGTCAAGGGGGCTGAACACTGAAGCTTTCTTT. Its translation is CASSPPSRGLNTEAFF.

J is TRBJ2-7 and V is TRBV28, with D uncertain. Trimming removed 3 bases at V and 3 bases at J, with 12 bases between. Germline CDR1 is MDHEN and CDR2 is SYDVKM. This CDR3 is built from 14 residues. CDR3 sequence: CASSFPGNIYEQYF. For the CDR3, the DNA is TGTGCCAGCAGTTTTCCCGGAAACATCTACGAGCAGTACTTC.

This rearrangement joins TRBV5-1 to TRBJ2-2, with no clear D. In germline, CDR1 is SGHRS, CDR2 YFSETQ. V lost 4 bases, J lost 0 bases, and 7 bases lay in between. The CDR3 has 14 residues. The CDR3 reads CASSEAANTGELFF. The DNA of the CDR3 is TGCGCCAGCAGCGAGGCAGCGAACACCGGGGAGCTGTTTTTT.

CDR3 in DNA: TGTGCCAGCTCACCGGCAAGGGGGACCAACACTGAAGCTTTCTTT. It is translated as CASSPARGTNTEAFF. The rearrangement joins TRBV18 to TRBJ1-1; D might be TRBD1 (6 bases). There are 15 residues in the CDR3. CDR1 is KGHSH, CDR2 LQKENI, per germline. Trimming removed 3 bases at V and 2 bases at J, with 13 bases between.

This CDR3 reads CASSPSIAGGPQETQYF. CDR3 sequence (DNA): TGTGCCAGCAGCCCTTCGATAGCGGGGGGTCCCCAAGAGACCCAGTACTTC. This sequence joins TRBV3-1 (or the pseudogene TRBV3-2) and TRBJ2-5; 10 nucleotides align to TRBD2. CDR3 length: 17 amino acids. After removal of 4 bases from V and 1 base from J, the junction contained 9 bases not matched to a gene. Germline lookup yields CDR1 LGHDT and CDR2 YNNKEL (reference sequence).

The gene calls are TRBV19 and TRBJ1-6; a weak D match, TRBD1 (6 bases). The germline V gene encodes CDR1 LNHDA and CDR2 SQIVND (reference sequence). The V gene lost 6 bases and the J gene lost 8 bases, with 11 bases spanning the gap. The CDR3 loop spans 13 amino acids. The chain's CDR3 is CASSPDRDSPLHF. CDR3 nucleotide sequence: TGTGCCAGTAGCCCGGACAGAGATTCACCCCTCCACTTT.

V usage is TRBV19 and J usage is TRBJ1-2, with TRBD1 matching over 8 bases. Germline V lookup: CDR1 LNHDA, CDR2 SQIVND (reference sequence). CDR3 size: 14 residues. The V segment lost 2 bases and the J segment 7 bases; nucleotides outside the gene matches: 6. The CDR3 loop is CASSITGQGGGYTF. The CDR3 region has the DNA TGTGCCAGTAGTATAACCGGACAGGGTGGTGGCTACACCTTC.

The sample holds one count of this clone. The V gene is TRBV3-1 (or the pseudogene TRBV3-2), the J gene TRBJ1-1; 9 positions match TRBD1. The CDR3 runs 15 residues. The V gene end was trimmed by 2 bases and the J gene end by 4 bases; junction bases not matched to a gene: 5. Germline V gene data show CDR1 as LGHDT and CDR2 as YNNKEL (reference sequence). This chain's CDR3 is CASSQPGTGRTEAFF. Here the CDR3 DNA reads TGTGCCAGCAGCCAACCGGGGACAGGGCGCACTGAAGCTTTCTTT.